Listed here are 14 T cell receptor beta chains from one sample, sequenced in a study of T cell repertoires in cytomegalovirus infection. These receptors have no identified antigens. TCRdb passed the reads through MiXCR, listing each CDR3 protein once. The table lists about 920,000 distinct CDR3 sequences, roughly 31% of them singletons, with roughly 13% in the top ten. The sample in question was cultured CD8+ T cells from PBMCs, obtained from culture after CMV antigen stimulation. These receptors were collected from a human donor in good health (CMV status not recorded). Some clones in this sample may be carry-over from other donors' samples.

The chain employs TRBV6-2 or TRBV6-3 and TRBJ2-1; D tentatively fits TRBD1 or TRBD2 (5 bases each). Germline CDR1 MNHEY, CDR2 SVGEGT. V lost 0 bases and J lost 5, with 11 bases in between. The CDR3 loop spans 15 amino acids. CDR3 nucleotide sequence: TGTGCCAGCAGTTACTCGAGGGGACCAAACAATGAGCAGTTCTTC. Its translation is CASSYSRGPNNEQFF.

This clonotype has just a few counts. The genes are TRBV10-3 and TRBJ1-2; D may be TRBD1 (6 bases). The germline V gene has CDR1 ENHRY and CDR2 SYGVKD. The CDR3 contains 15 residues. V lost 2 bases to trimming and J lost 7 bases, with 17 bases between them. In DNA form, the CDR3 reads TGTGCCATCAGTGAGGCGGGGGCGATAACTATTGGCTACACCTTC. Encoded protein: CAISEAGAITIGYTF.

The chain has TRBV6-5 and TRBJ1-1, with D possibly matching TRBD1 (6 bases). The CDR3 runs to 14 residues. Germline V gene lookup returns CDR1 MNHEY and CDR2 SVGAGI. Trimming removed 7 bases from V and 0 bases from J, with 12 bases in between. The CDR3: CASTLQGLNTEAFF. Written as DNA, the CDR3 is TGTGCCAGCACCTTACAGGGCCTGAACACTGAAGCTTTCTTT.

On this clonotype: This may arise from a read error, as a much more abundant clone is one base away. The chain joins TRBV13 to TRBJ2-2; 8 bases line up with TRBD1. Germline-derived CDR1 and CDR2 are PRHDT and FYEKMQ (reference sequence). The CDR3 sequence is 16 residues long. V lost 5 bases to trimming and J lost 0 bases; unmatched junction nucleotides: 5. The CDR3 sequence: CASSPTGDSNTGELFF. CDR3 nucleotide sequence: TGTGCCAGCAGCCCGACAGGGGACTCGAACACCGGGGAGCTGTTTTTT.

This clonotype was counted between two and nine times. This chain connects TRBV12-3 or TRBV12-4 to TRBJ1-2; TRBD1 might be the D (6 bases). This CDR3 has 15 residues. The germline V and J ends were trimmed by 4 bases and 2 bases, with 14 bases remaining between them. The CDR3 nucleotides are TGTGCCAGCAGTTCACAGGGCAGGGGAAACTATGGCTACACCTTC. Protein: CASSSQGRGNYGYTF.

The J gene is TRBJ1-5, the V gene TRBV7-6, with D unclear. The CDR3 is made up of 14 amino acids. Germline V lookup: CDR1 SGHVS, CDR2 FNYEAQ. V was clipped by 3 bases and J by 4 bases, with 10 bases between them. The CDR3 is CASSLLIGNQPQHF. The CDR3 nucleotides read TGTGCCAGCAGCTTGCTTATCGGGAATCAGCCCCAGCATTTT. The full variable domain, its missing parts supplied by reference TRBV7-6 and TRBJ1-5, is GAGVSQSPRYKVTKRGQDVALRCDPISGHVSLYWYRQALGQGPEFLTYFNYEAQQDKSGLPNDRFSAERPEGSISTLTIQRTEQRDSAMYRCASSLLIGNQPQHFGDGTRLSIL.

The chain carries TRBV6-5 and TRBJ2-7; 7 bases align to TRBD2. J gave up 3 bases and V 0 bases, and 5 bases lay outside the gene matches. The CDR3 is 15 residues long. Germline V gene sequence: CDR1 MNHEY, CDR2 SVGAGI. The CDR3 here is CASSYSSSGDYEQYF. The CDR3 coding sequence is TGTGCCAGCAGTTACTCATCGAGCGGGGACTACGAGCAGTACTTC.

The chain employs TRBV20-1 and TRBJ2-1, with 11 bases identical to TRBD2. The trim removed 3 bases at V and 6 bases at J, leaving 4 bases unmatched. This CDR3 comprises 14 residues. CDR1 DFQATT and CDR2 SNEGSKA come from the germline V gene (reference sequence). CDR3 DNA: TGCAGTGCTAGTACACTAGCGGGGGCCAATGAGCAGTTCTTC. Amino acids: CSASTLAGANEQFF.

The CDR3, as DNA: TGTGCCAGCAGTTACTCGGACTTAATTAACTATGGCTACACCTTC. This codes for CASSYSDLINYGYTF. This rearrangement joins TRBV6-2 or TRBV6-3 to TRBJ1-2; D not resolved. Trimming took off 0 bases at V and 1 base at J, with 9 bases between the two ends. This CDR3 spans 15 amino acids. Germline V gene sequence: CDR1 MNHEY, CDR2 SVGEGT.

A few counts support this clonotype. The chain uses TRBV6-2 or TRBV6-3 and TRBJ2-3; the match to TRBD1 covers 8 bases. The germline V gene has CDR1 MNHEY and CDR2 SVGEGT. This CDR3 region has 15 residues. V shed 2 bases and J 4 bases; nucleotides not matched to a gene: 5. The CDR3 here is CASSYGQGSPDTQYF. CDR3 coding DNA: TGTGCCAGCAGTTACGGACAGGGCTCCCCAGATACGCAGTATTTT.

This clonotype appeared many times. The chain links TRBV7-8 to TRBJ2-1; the D call may be TRBD1 or TRBD2 (5 bases each). This CDR3 has 16 amino acids. V lost 1 base and J 4 bases, leaving 14 bases between the germline ends. Looked up from germline, CDR1 is SGHVS and CDR2 is FQNEAQ. The CDR3 spells CASSLVVGPGYNEQFF. The DNA of the CDR3 is TGTGCCAGCAGCTTAGTGGTGGGGCCGGGGTACAATGAGCAGTTCTTC.

This clonotype came up a few times. The chain recombines TRBV19 with TRBJ2-1; D call uncertain. CDR3 length: 14 amino acids. Germline V CDR1 and CDR2: LNHDA, SQIVND (reference sequence). Deletions cut 3 bases from V and 3 bases from J, with 9 bases between. CDR3 bases: TGTGCCAGTAGTATCGAACGCTTCTACAATGAGCAGTTCTTC. It translates to CASSIERFYNEQFF.

The chain carries TRBV6-5 and TRBJ2-5; 11 bases match TRBD2. This CDR3 spans 15 amino acids. Germline lookup yields CDR1 MNHEY and CDR2 SVGAGI. Trimming cost V 7 bases and J 4 bases; bases outside gene matches: 8. DNA for the CDR3: TGTGCCAGCACTAAGGCGGGACTAGCGGTAGAGACCCAGTACTTC. This codes for CASTKAGLAVETQYF.

The chain recombines TRBV6-6 with TRBJ2-1; D ambiguous. With 1 base removed from V and 8 bases from J, the gap between germline ends came to 9 bases. The germline V gene has CDR1 MNHNY and CDR2 SVGAGI (reference sequence). The CDR3 has 13 amino acids. CDR3 DNA: TGTGCCAGCAGTTACTTAGGCTTGGATGAGCAGTTCTTC. Its protein is CASSYLGLDEQFF.